This T cell receptor beta chain appears in the sequencing data of a study of Graves' ophthalmopathy and Graves' hyperthyroidism (dated by TCRdb to the late 2010s). Study-level background: Peripheral blood was collected at initial diagnosis, before any treatment. To tell Graves' ophthalmopathy apart from Graves' hyperthyroidism, and to predict which patients would progress to ophthalmopathy, the study relied on TCR beta repertoire signatures. In total, approximately 140 blood samples were TCR-sequenced: some 40 ophthalmopathy, roughly 77 hyperthyroidism and roughly 17 hyperthyroidism-to-ophthalmopathy patients. To explore V-J signatures distinguishing ophthalmopathy from hyperthyroidism, a discovery set of roughly 100 patients (roughly 45 ophthalmopathy, roughly 60 stable hyperthyroidism) was enrolled. An independent validation cohort comprised around 19 hyperthyroidism patients and some 16 patients who later progressed from hyperthyroidism to ophthalmopathy. T-cell repertoires of thyroid tissue and blood were compared in five or six hyperthyroidism patients. Following sampling, methimazole starting at 30 mg daily was administered to hyperthyroidism patients, and high-dose intravenous methylprednisolone was administered to ophthalmopathy patients. The 75 to 100 discovery patients were divided at random into training and test sets in a 7:3 ratio.

Stable hyperthyroidism was defined as no progression to ophthalmopathy within 18 months of follow-up. The hyperthyroidism patients were 18 to 65 years old and newly diagnosed, with a disease duration of less than 2 months. Patients with other autoimmune diseases, uncontrolled infections, pregnancy or lactation were excluded. Diagnosis was based on clinical symptoms, serum thyroxine, TRAb, thyroid ultrasound and orbital computed tomography. PBMCs were isolated from 7.5 to 10 ml of fresh peripheral blood by Ficoll-Paque density gradient centrifugation. Trizol reagent was used to extract the total RNA, and its quality was then checked on an Agilent 2100 Bioanalyzer. General study outcomes and caveats: Most expanded thyroid clonotypes with a frequency above 0.001 also appeared in blood, which suggests that blood repertoires may reflect the immune response in the thyroid. In validation, the model predicted ophthalmopathy progression with less than 71% sensitivity and roughly 72% specificity; about a dozen predicted patients were CT-confirmed with GO in a median of around 6.5 months. Sample size was not predetermined statistically, and investigators were not blinded to group allocation. Ophthalmopathy was separated from stable hyperthyroidism by the 13-signature model with about 85% sensitivity and roughly 82% specificity in cross-validation and with 80%/75% in the test set.

For repertoire sequencing, TCR beta CDR3 regions were amplified from RNA transcripts. The first round was an RT-PCR using HTBI primers with the Qiagen OneStep RT-PCR kit, and this first round was followed by a second-round multiplex PCR, then size selection and purification. Sequencing of the libraries was carried out on an Illumina HiSeq2000 in paired-end mode with 100 bp reads. The authors' pipeline ran thus. SOAPnuke was used for read processing, and reads with adapters, uncalled bases, a mean Phred below 15, or no exact constant-primer or identifier match were discarded. COPE v1.2.5 was used to merge the high-quality paired reads. Unique nucleotide sequences were defined as clonotypes and aligned to IMGT TRB V, D and J references using MiTCR v1.1. The analysis was limited to V-J combinations with a frequency above 0.0001, which together covered 99% to 99.2% of the repertoires. A TCR clonal expansion and chaos score per V-J combination was defined as the ratio of F50 clonal expansion to chaos observed in the TCRdist matrix. Welch's t-statistics and random forest were used to narrow the features down to around 12 V-J combinations, which were then fed into a naive Bayes classifier. The similarity between thyroid and blood repertoires was quantified using the Morisita-Horn index. TCRdb applied fastp at Q25 and MiXCR to the public reads, then kept only in-frame beta chains. Every CDR3 protein is listed once, alongside the most common genes and DNA of its rows. The V and J calls, along with clone size, are taken from TCRdb and not from the paper's own processing. This sample has hundreds of thousands of distinct CDR3 sequences in its table, and 20% to 25% of those were observed once. More than 5.5% of the sample is held by the ten biggest clonotypes.

According to the germline V gene, CDR1 reads SGHTA and CDR2 reads FQGNSA. V was cut back by 6 bases and J by 4 bases, leaving a gap of 12 bases between them. Spanning cysteine to phenylalanine, the CDR3 consists of 13 amino acids. The entry retains the CDR3 DNA only, 39 bases that are in frame from base 1. In its sample, this clonotype was seen many times. The clone's antigen remains unknown. No qualities accompany the bases; no much larger clone lies one base away. The receptor's source is a woman under 30 with stable Graves' hyperthyroidism. Some clones in this sample may be carry-over from other donors' samples. Donor details come from another sample of the same person, matched by shared clones. Input material: peripheral blood. This chain joins TRBV7-2 to TRBJ1-2; TRBD1 is possibly the D segment (5 matching bases). The CDR3 here reads CASRGGRTYGYTF. The DNA is TGTGCCAGCAGGGGGGGACGAACCTATGGCTACACCTTC. Extended through the reference TRBV7-2 and TRBJ1-2 proteins, this CDR3 yields the full variable domain: GAGVSQSPSNKVTEKGKDVELRCDPISGHTALYWYRQSLGQGLEFLIYFQGNSAPDKSGLPSDRFSAERTGGSVSTLTIQRTQQEDSAVYLCASRGGRTYGYTFGSGTRLTVV.